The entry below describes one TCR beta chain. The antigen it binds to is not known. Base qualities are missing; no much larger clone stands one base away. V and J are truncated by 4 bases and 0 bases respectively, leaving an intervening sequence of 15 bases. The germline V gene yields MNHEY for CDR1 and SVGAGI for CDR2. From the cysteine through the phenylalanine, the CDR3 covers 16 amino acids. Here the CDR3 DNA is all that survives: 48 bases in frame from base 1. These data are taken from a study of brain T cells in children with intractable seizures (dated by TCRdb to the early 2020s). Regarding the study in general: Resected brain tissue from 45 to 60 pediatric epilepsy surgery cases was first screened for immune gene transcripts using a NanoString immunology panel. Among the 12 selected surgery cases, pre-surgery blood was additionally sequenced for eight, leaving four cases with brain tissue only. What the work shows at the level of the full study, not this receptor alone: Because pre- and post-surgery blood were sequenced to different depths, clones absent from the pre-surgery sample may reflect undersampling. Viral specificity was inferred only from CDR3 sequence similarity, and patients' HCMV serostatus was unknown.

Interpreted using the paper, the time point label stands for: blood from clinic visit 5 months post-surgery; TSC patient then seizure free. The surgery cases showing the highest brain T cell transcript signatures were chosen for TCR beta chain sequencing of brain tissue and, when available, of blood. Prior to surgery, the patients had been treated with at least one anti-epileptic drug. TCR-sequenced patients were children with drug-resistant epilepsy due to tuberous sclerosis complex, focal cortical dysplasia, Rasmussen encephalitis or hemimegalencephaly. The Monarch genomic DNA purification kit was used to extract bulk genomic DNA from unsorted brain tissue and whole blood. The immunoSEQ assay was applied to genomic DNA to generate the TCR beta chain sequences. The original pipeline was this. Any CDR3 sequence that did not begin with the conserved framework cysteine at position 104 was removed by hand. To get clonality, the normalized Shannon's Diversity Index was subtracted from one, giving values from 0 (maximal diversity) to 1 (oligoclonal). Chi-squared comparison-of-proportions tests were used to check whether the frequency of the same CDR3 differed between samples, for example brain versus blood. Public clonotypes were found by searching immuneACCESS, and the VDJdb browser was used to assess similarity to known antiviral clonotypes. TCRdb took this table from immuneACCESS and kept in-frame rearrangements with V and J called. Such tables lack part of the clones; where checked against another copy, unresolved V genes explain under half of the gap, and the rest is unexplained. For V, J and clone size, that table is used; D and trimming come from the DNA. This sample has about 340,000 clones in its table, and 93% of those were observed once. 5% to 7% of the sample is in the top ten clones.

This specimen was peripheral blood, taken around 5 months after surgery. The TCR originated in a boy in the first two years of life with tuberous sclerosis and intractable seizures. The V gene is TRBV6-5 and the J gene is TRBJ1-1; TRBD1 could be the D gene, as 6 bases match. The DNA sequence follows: TGTGCCAGCAGTTCAGGGGATTATATTATGAACACTGAAGCTTTCTTT. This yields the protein CASSSGDYIMNTEAFF.